These 29 T cell receptor beta chains share one sample of origin, sequenced in a study of T cells after yellow fever vaccination. TCRdb re-derived calls from the 5' RACE reads in MiXCR, one entry per CDR3 protein. The profile shows some 250,000 distinct CDR3 sequences, around 3.5% of them singletons. The sequenced sample was PBMCs, obtained 15 days after the yellow fever booster vaccination. Receptors originate from a man younger than 35 who received the YFV17D yellow fever vaccine.

This clonotype was counted many times. V is TRBV10-3 and J is TRBJ2-1, with TRBD1 matching over 8 bases. The CDR3 is made up of 15 amino acids. V was clipped by 6 bases and J by 0 bases; unmatched bases: 4. Germline CDR1 is ENHRY and CDR2 is SYGVKD. CDR3 region: CAIRDRASSYNEQFF. The CDR3 nucleotides read TGTGCCATCAGGGACAGGGCCAGCTCCTACAATGAGCAGTTCTTC.

This clonotype was seen at least ten times. The V and J genes are TRBV5-6 and TRBJ2-5; 7 bases are shared with TRBD2. Germline CDR1 SGHDT, CDR2 YYEEEE. With 4 bases clipped from V and 4 bases from J, the junction kept 13 bases outside the gene matches. This CDR3 region has 16 residues. This chain's CDR3 is CASSLVRGSTLETQYF. DNA of the CDR3: TGTGCCAGCAGCCTGGTGCGGGGGTCTACCCTAGAGACCCAGTACTTC.

This clonotype has a count of ten or more. This chain links TRBV20-1 with TRBJ2-4; no firm D call. The germline V gene has CDR1 DFQATT and CDR2 SNEGSKA (reference sequence). V dropped 3 bases and J dropped 1 base, with 13 bases sitting between them. The CDR3 extends over 15 amino acids. The CDR3 region has the DNA TGCAGTGCTAGCCGATCAGGTCTGGCCAAAAACATTCAGTACTTC. Amino acid sequence: CSASRSGLAKNIQYF.

At least ten counts were recorded for this clonotype. The chain uses TRBV13 and TRBJ2-3; D possibly matches TRBD1 or TRBD2 (5 bases each). Germline CDR1 PRHDT, CDR2 FYEKMQ (reference sequence). The CDR3 has 16 amino acids. The V end lost 5 bases, the J end lost 6 bases, and 21 bases lay between the germline ends. CDR3 DNA: TGTGCCAGCAGCCCGAGGGGCCTGATGCTTACTGATACGCAGTATTTT. Its translation: CASSPRGLMLTDTQYF.

This clonotype was picked up a small number of times. The gene calls are TRBV5-4 and TRBJ1-6; TRBD1 might be the D (6 bases). V gave up 3 bases and J gave up 6 bases, with 10 bases separating them. CDR1 SGHNT and CDR2 YYREEE come from the germline V gene (reference sequence). The CDR3 spans 14 residues. CDR3 sequence reads: CASSSRTVNSPLHF. CDR3 nucleotides: TGTGCCAGCAGCTCCCGGACAGTTAATTCACCCCTCCACTTT.

This clonotype has ten or more counts. The V call is TRBV12-3 or TRBV12-4, the J call TRBJ1-2; no reliable D call. The CDR3 totals 16 residues. V was clipped by 4 bases and J by 2 bases, with 17 bases between them. The CDR3 nucleotides read TGTGCCAGCAGTTCCAAGGACCGTATGAGAAACTATGGCTACACCTTC. This translates into CASSSKDRMRNYGYTF.

This clonotype occurred many times. The rearrangement uses TRBV29-1 and TRBJ1-5; TRBD1 aligns across 8 bases. CDR3 length: 12 residues. J was trimmed by 6 bases and V by 7 bases; bases with no gene match: 5. In germline, CDR1 is SQVTM, CDR2 ANQGSEA. This CDR3 reads CSAGQGRQPQHF. The CDR3 nucleotides are TGCAGCGCCGGACAGGGCCGTCAGCCCCAGCATTTT.

This clonotype was found many times. CDR3 region: CAISLPGTGGLSSTDTQYF. The CDR3 DNA is TGTGCCATCAGCCTGCCCGGGACAGGGGGACTTTCTAGCACAGATACGCAGTATTTT. The V call is TRBV10-3, the J call TRBJ2-3; 11 bases agree with TRBD1. V shed 6 bases and J 0 bases; nucleotides not matched to a gene: 14. CDR3 length: 19 residues. CDR1 is ENHRY and CDR2 is SYGVKD in the germline V gene.

Many counts were recorded for this clonotype. The chain is built from TRBV19 and TRBJ1-5; possibly TRBD1 for D (5 bases). The CDR3 spans 16 residues. Germline V lookup: CDR1 LNHDA, CDR2 SQIVND (reference sequence). V lost 6 bases to trimming and J lost 1 base, with 16 bases between them. CDR3 residues: CASRLWGQGSNQPQHF. The DNA for the CDR3 is TGTGCCAGTAGACTCTGGGGCCAGGGAAGCAATCAGCCCCAGCATTTT.

The V and J genes are TRBV5-1 and TRBJ1-1, with TRBD1 identical over 7 bases. Trimming took 9 bases from V and 3 from J; bases not matched to a gene: 11. Germline values: CDR1 SGHRS, CDR2 YFSETQ. The CDR3 is 14 residues long. This CDR3 reads CATKPGGRDTEAFF. CDR3 DNA: TGCGCCACTAAGCCAGGGGGAAGGGACACTGAAGCTTTCTTT.

This clonotype occurred many times. V is TRBV7-9 and J is TRBJ2-7, with TRBD1 matching 8 bases. CDR1 is SEHNR and CDR2 is FQNEAQ in the germline V gene (reference sequence). The CDR3 has 14 amino acids. After removal of 4 bases from V and 6 bases from J, the junction contained 8 bases not matched to a gene. The CDR3 coding sequence is TGTGCCAGCAGCTCAGGGGGCGCCGCATTCGAGCAGTACTTC. The encoded protein is CASSSGGAAFEQYF. The full variable domain, with the rest looked up from reference TRBV7-9 and TRBJ2-7, is DTGVSQNPRHKITKRGQNVTFRCDPISEHNRLYWYRQTLGQGPEFLTYFQNEAQLEKSRLLSDRFSAERPKGSFSTLEIQRTEQGDSAMYLCASSSGGAAFEQYFGPGTRLTVT.

This clonotype has a count of ten or more. The chain is built from TRBV5-1 and TRBJ1-1; weak D call: TRBD1 (5 bases). Germline-derived CDR1 and CDR2 are SGHRS and YFSETQ. The CDR3 runs 15 residues. V gave up 4 bases and J gave up 0 bases, with 13 bases separating them. CDR3 sequence (DNA): TGCGCCAGCAGCGGAACAGGACTTCTGAACACTGAAGCTTTCTTT. This codes for CASSGTGLLNTEAFF.

There are many counts of this clonotype. J is TRBJ1-1 and V is TRBV27; unclear D gene. CDR3 length equals 13 residues. The ends were cut back, 3 bases at V and 1 base at J, with 6 bases in the middle. The germline V gene has CDR1 MNHEY and CDR2 SMNVEV (reference sequence). Written as DNA, the CDR3 is TGTGCCAGCAGTTTTCGAACGAACACTGAAGCTTTCTTT. Translation: CASSFRTNTEAFF.

This clonotype was seen ten or more times. The chain employs TRBV9 and TRBJ2-3; the D gene could be TRBD1 or TRBD2 (6 bases each). Germline CDR1 reads SGDLS; CDR2 reads YYNGEE. The CDR3 extends over 15 amino acids. The V end was cut by 6 bases, the J end by 2 bases, with 16 bases between. The CDR3 region is CASTEGGRITDTQYF. DNA of the CDR3: TGTGCCAGCACGGAGGGGGGACGGATCACAGATACGCAGTATTTT.

This chain links TRBV23-1 with TRBJ2-1, with D possibly being TRBD2 (6 bases). TRBV23-1 is sorted into the ORF group, with uncertain function. CDR3 length: 12 amino acids. Trimming removed 6 bases at V and 6 bases at J, with 9 bases between. The CDR3 reads CASRRDSNEQFF. The CDR3 DNA reads TGCGCCAGCAGGCGGGACTCCAATGAGCAGTTCTTC.

The table lists this clonotype with many counts. V usage is TRBV15 and J usage is TRBJ2-5; D not resolved. The CDR3 runs 15 residues. Trimming cost V 0 bases and J 2 bases, with 10 bases left between them. Germline CDR1 LNHNV, CDR2 YYDKDF (reference sequence). The DNA for the CDR3 is TGTGCCACCAGCAGAGATGGTATCAGACAAGAGACCCAGTACTTC. Translation gives CATSRDGIRQETQYF. Drawing the rest from reference TRBV15 and TRBJ2-5, the complete variable domain is DAMVIQNPRYQVTQFGKPVTLSCSQTLNHNVMYWYQQKSSQAPKLLFHYYDKDFNNEADTPDNFQSRRPNTSFCFLDIRSPGLGDTAMYLCATSRDGIRQETQYFGPGTRLLVL.

Ten or more counts support this clonotype. The rearrangement links TRBV11-1 to TRBJ1-3; 7 bases match TRBD1. V shed 5 bases, J shed 9 bases, and the junction held 7 bases outside the gene matches. The CDR3 is made up of 13 amino acids. Germline V lookup: CDR1 SGHAT, CDR2 FQDESV (reference sequence). CDR3 loop: CASSHGQDGTIYF. The CDR3 coding sequence is TGTGCCAGCAGCCACGGACAGGACGGCACCATATATTTT.

This clonotype was seen many times. The chain couples TRBV5-4 to TRBJ2-1, with TRBD2 matching 14 bases. With V trimmed by 3 bases and J by 8 bases, 10 bases remained unmatched. This CDR3 is built from 17 residues. Germline loops: CDR1 SGHNT, CDR2 YYREEE (reference sequence). CDR3 sequence reads: CASSYPTSGGAADEQFF. In DNA form, the CDR3 reads TGTGCCAGCAGCTACCCGACTAGCGGGGGGGCGGCTGATGAGCAGTTCTTC.

This clonotype occurred many times. The chain couples TRBV5-1 to TRBJ2-1; 10 nucleotides line up with TRBD2. The CDR3 contains 15 residues. Germline-derived CDR1 and CDR2 are SGHRS and YFSETQ. Trimming took 0 bases from V and 7 from J; bases not matched to a gene: 4. The DNA of the CDR3 is TGCGCCAGCAGCTTGGATCCTAGCGGGGGTAATGAGCAGTTCTTC. Translation: CASSLDPSGGNEQFF.

This clonotype was counted many times. The chain employs TRBV20-1 and TRBJ1-1, with 9 positions matching TRBD1. The CDR3 is 14 residues long. Germline trimming cut 4 bases from V and 4 bases from J; bases unmatched to any gene: 7. Looked up from germline, CDR1 is DFQATT and CDR2 is SNEGSKA (reference sequence). DNA of the CDR3: TGCAGTGCTAACGACGGACAGGGGATCACTGAAGCTTTCTTT. Residues: CSANDGQGITEAFF.

On this clonotype: Given a much more abundant clone one base away, this may be a read error. This chain links TRBV5-4 with TRBJ2-3, with 10 bases matching TRBD1. The CDR3 is made up of 15 amino acids. The V gene's germline CDR1 is SGHNT and CDR2 YYREEE (reference sequence). The CDR3 is CASSARQGAGDTKYF. The DNA of the CDR3 is TGTGCCAGCAGCGCGCGACAGGGGGCAGGAGATACGAAGTATTTT.

To note about this clonotype: This may arise from a read error, as a much more abundant clone is one base away. The chain carries TRBV28 and TRBJ2-6, with D perhaps TRBD1 (5 bases). The CDR3 sequence is 14 residues long. The V gene's germline CDR1 is MDHEN and CDR2 SYDVKM. The CDR3 reads CASSPASGAYVLTF. The CDR3 DNA reads TGTGCCAGCAGTCCGGCTTCTGGGGCCTACGTCCTGACTTTC. Looking up the rest from reference TRBV28 and TRBJ2-6 gives the full variable domain: DVKVTQSSRYLVKRTGEKVFLECVQDMDHENMFWYRQDPGLGLRLIYFSYDVKMKEKGDIPEGYSVSREKKERFSLILESASTNQTSMYLCASSPASGAYVLTFGAGSRLTVL.

This clonotype was counted at least ten times. V and J are TRBV30 and TRBJ1-1; tentatively, D is TRBD1 (5 bases). From germline, CDR1 is GTSNPN and CDR2 SVGIG (reference sequence). Trimming took off 1 base at V and 4 bases at J, with 10 bases between the two ends. This CDR3 is built from 13 residues. This CDR3 is CAWSAMGGTEAFF. The DNA for the CDR3 is TGTGCCTGGAGTGCCATGGGGGGCACTGAAGCTTTCTTT.

The sample holds many counts of this clonotype. The V call is TRBV3-1, the J call TRBJ2-4, with no clear D. The CDR3 runs 13 residues. Trimming removed 1 base from V and 13 bases from J, with 14 bases in between. Germline CDR1 LGHDT, CDR2 YNNKEL (reference sequence). The DNA of the CDR3 is TGTGCCAGCAGCCAAGGGGCCCATGCTCTACAGTACTTC. It codes for CASSQGAHALQYF. Full variable domain (remainder filled in from reference TRBV3-1 and TRBJ2-4): DTAVSQTPKYLVTQMGNDKSIKCEQNLGHDTMYWYKQDSKKFLKIMFSYNNKELIINETVPNRFSPKSPDKAHLNLHINSLELGDSAVYFCASSQGAHALQYFGAGTRLSVL.

Many counts were recorded for this clonotype. CDR3 sequence reads: CASSYPSGTNQDTQYF. In nucleotides, the CDR3 is TGTGCCAGCAGTTACCCCTCCGGGACGAATCAGGATACGCAGTATTTT. The rearrangement uses TRBV6-5 and TRBJ2-3; D possibly uses TRBD1 or TRBD2 (5 bases each). The CDR3 contains 16 residues. Germline values: CDR1 MNHEY, CDR2 SVGAGI. V was clipped by 2 bases and J by 6 bases, with 18 bases between them.

This clonotype occurred many times. The chain combines TRBV19 with TRBJ1-1; D is uncertain. CDR3 length equals 14 residues. V shed 1 base and J shed 1 base, with 7 bases lying between them. CDR1 is LNHDA, CDR2 SQIVND, per germline (reference sequence). In nucleotides, the CDR3 is TGTGCCAGTAGTATAGTTCGACAGAACACTGAAGCTTTCTTT. This gives the protein CASSIVRQNTEAFF.

This clonotype was seen repeatedly, ten times or more. V is TRBV12-5 and J is TRBJ1-6; D remains ambiguous. The length of the CDR3 is 12 residues. Per the germline V gene, CDR1 is LGHNT and CDR2 is FRNRAP. Deletions cut 2 bases from V and 10 bases from J, with 6 bases between. The CDR3 DNA follows: TGTGCTAGTGGTTTGATCTCCTCACCCCTCCACTTT. It translates to CASGLISSPLHF.

Ten or more counts support this clonotype. This chain joins TRBV10-3 and TRBJ2-3; the match to TRBD2 covers 8 bases. Germline CDR1 and CDR2: ENHRY and SYGVKD. The CDR3 spans 17 residues. With V trimmed by 4 bases and J by 0 bases, 9 bases remained unmatched. The CDR3 is CAISVSRLATSTDTQYF. The DNA for the CDR3 is TGTGCCATCAGTGTTTCCCGACTAGCGACGAGCACAGATACGCAGTATTTT.

This clonotype came up many times. The chain has TRBV7-3 and TRBJ2-5, with 7 bases lining up with TRBD2. Germline CDR1 is SGHTA and CDR2 is FQGTGA. This CDR3 is built from 15 residues. V shed 2 bases and J 2 bases; nucleotides not matched to a gene: 5. CDR3 nucleotides: TGTGCCAGCAGCTTACACGGGGGGAATCAAGAGACCCAGTACTTC. This sequence encodes CASSLHGGNQETQYF.